Here is one T cell receptor beta chain with its context. This sample includes further DNA sequences coding for the same CDR3. Germline CDR1 is MDHEN and CDR2 is SYDVKM. Trimming took off 3 bases at V and 0 bases at J, with 12 bases between the two ends. The CDR3 has 17 amino acids. Primers for the PCR totalled 60 Vbeta and 13 Jbeta. The repertoire was sequenced with immunoSEQ multiplex PCR; TCRdb's copy has only in-frame clones and lacks some. The sample carries approximately 190,000 clones, approximately 70% recorded once. These data come from a study of cytomegalovirus exposure and HLA in healthy donors. Donors showed nominal health when sampled, although they likely had unrecorded immune exposures.

The chain links TRBV28 to TRBJ1-6, with D tentatively TRBD1 (5 bases). What was sequenced was PBMCs. The receptor comes from a man in his forties or fifties in good health and CMV-seropositive. The CDR3 DNA sequence: TGTGCCAGCAGTTTGGGGCGCGGTAGCTCCTATAATTCACCCCTCCACTTT. It specifies CASSLGRGSSYNSPLHF.